Each of the 21 T cell receptor beta chains below was sequenced from the same sample in a study of human T cells and chemical hapten exposure. Specified time point: patch test 1, 2 weeks after DPC sensitization. Treatment noted: therapeutic diphenylcyclopropenone sensitization with weekly scalp DPC. One entry per CDR3 protein, called by TCRdb with MiXCR from the RACE reads. The repertoire consists of roughly 80,000 distinct CDR3 sequences, with over 8.5% occurring once and the leading ten covering around 4%. Sequences were derived from whole blood, sampled in connection with sensitization to the hapten diphenylcyclopropenone (DPC). The receptors come from a woman in her forties or fifties with alopecia areata. Some clones in this sample may be carry-over from other donors' samples.

This clonotype has ten or more counts. CDR3 region: CASSLAGGVGNEKLFF. In nucleotides, the CDR3 is TGTGCCAGCAGCTTAGCCGGGGGGGTCGGTAATGAAAAACTGTTTTTT. The rearrangement links TRBV11-2 to TRBJ1-4; possible D gene TRBD1, 5 bases. Trimming left V 1 base short and J 4 bases short, with 13 bases between. CDR1 and CDR2 (germline): SGHAT, FQNNGV. The CDR3 loop spans 16 amino acids.

In DNA, the CDR3 is TGTGCCAGCAGTTTAAGATTACTAGCGGGATGGAATGAGCAGTTCTTC. Translated, it gives CASSLRLLAGWNEQFF. The chain couples TRBV27 to TRBJ2-1, with 10 bases fitting TRBD2. This CDR3 is built from 16 residues. Germline V gives CDR1 MNHEY, CDR2 SMNVEV (reference sequence). The trim removed 2 bases at V and 7 bases at J, leaving 8 bases unmatched.

This clonotype was picked up a small number of times. The chain carries TRBV5-1 and TRBJ2-1, with D maybe TRBD1 (6 bases). This CDR3 contains 13 residues. The V end lost 3 bases, the J end lost 9 bases, and 13 bases lay between the germline ends. Germline V gene sequence: CDR1 SGHRS, CDR2 YFSETQ. CDR3 sequence reads: CASSWGQAREQFF. CDR3 DNA: TGCGCCAGCAGCTGGGGGCAGGCGCGTGAGCAGTTCTTC.

This clonotype has ten or more counts. This sequence joins TRBV11-2 and TRBJ2-5; no clear D gene. The germline V gene has CDR1 SGHAT and CDR2 FQNNGV. V lost 3 bases and J 2 bases, leaving 7 bases between the germline ends. The CDR3 has 13 amino acids. In DNA form, the CDR3 reads TGTGCCAGCAGCTTCGTCAGTCAAGAGACCCAGTACTTC. It specifies CASSFVSQETQYF.

This chain joins TRBV5-1 and TRBJ2-5; D is perhaps TRBD2 (5 bases). CDR3 size: 14 residues. Germline CDR1 SGHRS, CDR2 YFSETQ. V lost 6 bases and J 5 bases, leaving 17 bases between the germline ends. This CDR3 is CASTRTSTGETQYF. In nucleotides, the CDR3 is TGCGCCAGCACCCGGACCAGTACGGGGGAGACCCAGTACTTC.

In its sample, this clonotype was seen many times. This chain uses TRBV7-3 with TRBJ2-6; TRBD2 is a possible D gene (5 bases). Trimming left V 2 bases short and J 0 bases short, with 20 bases between. The germline V gene has CDR1 SGHTA and CDR2 FQGTGA. The CDR3 runs 20 residues. The CDR3 nucleotides are TGTGCCAGCAGCTTACTTCCAGGACTCTCACTGGCCTCTGGGGCCAACGTCCTGACTTTC. Translating gives CASSLLPGLSLASGANVLTF.

The V and J genes are TRBV10-2 and TRBJ2-5; 14 nucleotides match TRBD2. CDR3 size: 15 residues. V shed 7 bases and J 2 bases; nucleotides not matched to a gene: 3. Germline V CDR1 and CDR2: WSHSY, SAAADI. CDR3 sequence: CASTGLAGVQETQYF. The CDR3 nucleotides are TGCGCCAGCACGGGACTAGCGGGAGTGCAAGAGACCCAGTACTTC.

J is TRBJ2-1 and V is TRBV7-3; 8 bases match TRBD2. This CDR3 contains 15 residues. Trimming removed 4 bases from V and 2 bases from J; junction bases left unmatched: 4. From germline, CDR1 is SGHTA and CDR2 FQGTGA. CDR3 amino acids: CASSSGGGAYNEQFF. In nucleotides, the CDR3 is TGTGCCAGCAGCTCGGGAGGGGGAGCCTACAATGAGCAGTTCTTC.

DNA for the CDR3: TGCAGCGCTACCATAGCGGGGGGGCCGCAGGATACGCAGTATTTT. It codes for CSATIAGGPQDTQYF. This sequence joins TRBV29-1 and TRBJ2-3; the match to TRBD2 covers 11 bases. Germline assignment: CDR1 SQVTM and CDR2 ANQGSEA. The CDR3 loop spans 15 amino acids. With 7 bases clipped from V and 6 bases from J, the junction kept 12 bases outside the gene matches.

This clonotype was observed at least ten times. V and J are TRBV5-6 and TRBJ2-7; D is unclear. CDR3 length equals 12 residues. V lost 4 bases, J lost 0 bases, and 5 bases lay in between. Germline CDR1 SGHDT, CDR2 YYEEEE. Here the CDR3 reads CASSLSSYEQYF. CDR3 nucleotides: TGTGCCAGCAGCCTTAGCTCCTACGAGCAGTACTTC.

Many counts were recorded for this clonotype. The gene calls are TRBV10-1 and TRBJ1-1; D remains ambiguous. Germline V lookup: CDR1 WNHNN, CDR2 SYGVQD (reference sequence). Deletions cut 6 bases from V and 4 bases from J, with 12 bases between. CDR3 length equals 13 residues. CDR3 DNA: TGCGCCAGCAGGAACGAAATAGGCACTGAAGCTTTCTTT. Amino acid sequence: CASRNEIGTEAFF.

This clonotype was seen ten or more times. The chain is built from TRBV25-1 and TRBJ2-5; TRBD2 matches at 7 bases. The length of the CDR3 is 16 residues. Trimming removed 0 bases from V and 2 bases from J; junction bases left unmatched: 6. Germline V gene lookup returns CDR1 MGHDK and CDR2 SYGVNS. The CDR3 spells CASSEYVGGIQETQYF. The CDR3 region has the DNA TGTGCCAGCAGTGAATATGTCGGGGGGATTCAAGAGACCCAGTACTTC.

There are a few counts of this clonotype. This chain joins TRBV7-9 and TRBJ2-3, with D possibly matching TRBD2 (7 bases). Germline CDR1 and CDR2: SEHNR and FQNEAQ (reference sequence). The CDR3 has 15 residues. V was clipped by 2 bases and J by 4 bases, with 13 bases between them. The CDR3 DNA is TGTGCCAGCAGCTTAACCGGGGGGCCCGCAGATACGCAGTATTTT. Residues: CASSLTGGPADTQYF.

This clonotype was counted between two and nine times. The chain links TRBV25-1 to TRBJ2-5; no clear D. The CDR3 length is 11 residues. Germline V CDR1 and CDR2: MGHDK, SYGVNS. Trimming shortened V by 8 bases and J by 5 bases, and 9 bases separated the two germline ends. CDR3 amino acids: CASAEWETQYF. The CDR3 DNA reads as TGTGCCAGCGCCGAATGGGAGACCCAGTACTTC.

This clonotype occurred a few times. The V gene is TRBV20-1, the J gene TRBJ2-3; 8 bases are shared with TRBD2. With 0 bases clipped from V and 4 bases from J, the junction kept 6 bases outside the gene matches. The CDR3 sequence is 15 residues long. The V gene's germline CDR1 is DFQATT and CDR2 SNEGSKA (reference sequence). CDR3 sequence reads: CSARDASGGSDTQYF. The CDR3 coding sequence is TGCAGTGCTAGAGATGCCAGCGGGGGATCAGATACGCAGTATTTT.

The chain recombines TRBV4-2 with TRBJ2-2; D possibly matches TRBD1 or TRBD2 (6 bases each). This CDR3 comprises 14 residues. V lost 6 bases, J lost 4 bases, and 12 bases lay in between. Germline values: CDR1 LGHNA, CDR2 YNFKEQ. The CDR3 protein is CASRKPGATGELFF. DNA of the CDR3: TGTGCCAGCAGGAAGCCGGGGGCCACCGGGGAGCTGTTTTTT.

This clonotype was recorded a few times. The chain employs TRBV4-2 and TRBJ1-6; maybe TRBD1 (5 bases). The germline V and J ends were trimmed by 4 bases and 7 bases, with 11 bases remaining between them. CDR1 is LGHNA, CDR2 YNFKEQ, per germline. The length of the CDR3 is 14 residues. CDR3 sequence: CASSPGTPNSPLHF. DNA of the CDR3: TGTGCCAGCAGCCCGGGGACTCCAAATTCACCCCTCCACTTT.

The table lists this clonotype with a few counts. CDR3 nucleotide sequence: TGCAGTGCTAGGGGACAACTTACGGGAAAAAATGAGCAGTTCTTC. It translates to CSARGQLTGKNEQFF. This sequence joins TRBV20-1 and TRBJ2-1; possibly TRBD1 for D (6 bases). Germline CDR1 DFQATT, CDR2 SNEGSKA (reference sequence). V lost 3 bases to trimming and J lost 7 bases, with 19 bases between them. CDR3 length equals 15 residues.

The gene calls are TRBV5-1 and TRBJ2-1, with D possibly TRBD2 on 5 matching bases. Germline values: CDR1 SGHRS, CDR2 YFSETQ. The V end was cut by 5 bases, the J end by 0 bases, with 12 bases between. The CDR3 length is 15 residues. The CDR3 nucleotides are TGCGCCAGCAGACTAACTAGGAGCTCCTACAATGAGCAGTTCTTC. Translated: CASRLTRSSYNEQFF.

This clonotype was counted at least ten times. The V and J genes are TRBV20-1 and TRBJ2-7; TRBD2 aligns across 10 bases. The CDR3 totals 17 residues. The J segment lost 2 bases and the V segment lost 0 bases, leaving 10 bases of the junction unmatched. CDR1 and CDR2 (germline): DFQATT, SNEGSKA (reference sequence). The CDR3 reads CSARDISSGRIPYEQYF. CDR3 coding DNA: TGCAGTGCTAGAGATATATCTAGCGGGAGAATCCCCTACGAGCAGTACTTC.

This clonotype has only a few counts. The rearrangement uses TRBV21-1 and TRBJ2-5; no DNA check was done on the table's D call, TRBD1. TRBV21-1 is assigned pseudogene status. The CDR3 spans 16 residues. The CDR3 loop is CASSKGRDGFQETQYF. In DNA form, the CDR3 reads TGTGCCAGCAGCAAAGGACGGGACGGCTTCCAAGAGACCCAGTACTTC.